These 30 T cell receptor beta chains were sequenced from one sample in a study of breast tumors, draining lymph nodes, adjacent tissues. Breast cancer patients provided tissue from their axillary draining lymph nodes. TCRdb re-analysed the multiplex PCR reads in MiXCR, keeping a single row per CDR3 protein. The table records 85,000 to 130,000 distinct CDR3 sequences, 30% of them present only once. Source material: axillary lymph node tissue. These receptors came from a female donor with breast cancer. Some clones in this sample may be carry-over from other donors' samples.

Concerning this clonotype itself: A clone one base away is much larger, so this may be a read error. The rearrangement joins TRBV20-1 to TRBJ2-2, with a weak D call TRBD2 (6 bases). The V end lost 4 bases, the J end lost 7 bases, and 13 bases lay between the germline ends. The CDR3 runs 13 residues. The germline gives CDR1 DFQATT, CDR2 SNEGSKA (reference sequence). The CDR3: CSATGGDRGELFF. The CDR3 DNA sequence: TGCAGTGCTACTGGCGGGGACCGCGGGGAGCTGTTTTTT.

This clonotype has at least ten counts. The chain combines TRBV4-3 with TRBJ1-4; D is ambiguous. Germline V gives CDR1 LGHNA, CDR2 YSLEER. The CDR3 totals 12 residues. Trimming stripped 2 bases from V and 5 bases from J, with 3 bases between. In DNA, the CDR3 is TGCGCCAGCAGCCAACAAAATGAAAAACTGTTTTTT. It encodes CASSQQNEKLFF.

This clonotype occurred many times. The rearrangement joins TRBV6-5 to TRBJ1-5; D not resolved. CDR1 and CDR2 from the germline V gene are MNHEY and SVGAGI. There are 13 residues in the CDR3. Trimming removed 6 bases from V and 3 bases from J, with 9 bases in between. CDR3 in amino acids: CASSPALNQPQHF. As DNA, the CDR3 is TGTGCCAGCAGCCCCGCCCTCAATCAGCCCCAGCATTTT.

To note about this clonotype: A much bigger clone sits one base away, suggesting this may be a read error. A read error is likely, as this CDR3 ends without the conserved phenylalanine or tryptophan. This sequence joins TRBV7-9 and TRBJ2-3; D gene uncertain. The germline V gene has CDR1 SEHNR and CDR2 FQNEAQ (reference sequence). Trimming took 0 bases from V and 1 from J, leaving 11 bases between them. The CDR3 totals 16 residues. The CDR3 DNA follows: TGTGCCAGCAGCTTAGCCGTGTTAAGGGGCACAGATACGCAGTATTGT. Residues: CASSLAVLRGTDTQYC.

On this clonotype: This sequence may be a read error, since a much larger clone differs from it by one base. This sequence joins TRBV20-1 and TRBJ1-1; D is unresolved. V gave up 6 bases and J gave up 3 bases, with 17 bases separating them. The CDR3 extends over 14 amino acids. The germline V gene has CDR1 DFQATT and CDR2 SNEGSKA (reference sequence). The CDR3 DNA reads as TGCAGTGCCCACCGGGCAGGCTTGGACACTGAAGCTTTCTTT. Encoded protein: CSAHRAGLDTEAFF.

This clonotype was seen many times. The chain joins TRBV7-9 to TRBJ1-2; the match to TRBD1 covers 8 bases. CDR3 length: 14 amino acids. Germline V gene lookup returns CDR1 SEHNR and CDR2 FQNEAQ (reference sequence). Trimming at V came to 6 bases and at J to 0 bases, leaving 3 bases not matched to a gene. The CDR3 DNA reads as TGTGCCAGCAGACGGACAGGGACTAACTATGGCTACACCTTC. It yields the protein CASRRTGTNYGYTF.

This clonotype came up many times. This chain connects TRBV11-2 to TRBJ2-5; possible D gene TRBD2, 6 bases. From germline, CDR1 is SGHAT and CDR2 FQNNGV. CDR3 size: 13 residues. V was clipped by 5 bases and J by 2 bases, with 9 bases between them. The CDR3 here is CASSMGLQETQYF. The CDR3 nucleotides read TGTGCCAGCAGCATGGGACTGCAAGAGACCCAGTACTTC.

In its sample, this clonotype was seen once. With a much larger clone just one base away, this may be a read error. The CDR3, as DNA: TGTGCCAGCAGCAACGACCCGACAGGGACGGGGTACGCCTTC. As protein: CASSNDPTGTGYAF. The rearrangement joins TRBV5-5 to TRBJ1-2, with 7 bases fitting TRBD1. The CDR3 spans 14 residues. CDR1 is SGHKS and CDR2 is YYEKEE in the germline V gene (reference sequence).

This clonotype was seen at least ten times. The V gene is TRBV11-2, the J gene TRBJ1-4, with unresolved D. The CDR3 loop spans 14 amino acids. The V gene lost 2 bases and the J gene lost 0 bases, with 4 bases spanning the gap. Germline V gene data show CDR1 as SGHAT and CDR2 as FQNNGV. CDR3 DNA: TGTGCCAGCAGCTTACCAGCAACTAATGAAAAACTGTTTTTT. Translation gives CASSLPATNEKLFF.

In its sample, this clonotype was seen many times. V is TRBV5-1 and J is TRBJ2-1, with no clear D. The CDR3 totals 15 residues. CDR1 and CDR2 from the germline V gene are SGHRS and YFSETQ. V lost 4 bases and J 5 bases, leaving 16 bases between the germline ends. The DNA of the CDR3 is TGCGCCAGCAGCCCCGGACCAAGAGTTGACAATGAGCAGTTCTTC. Its protein is CASSPGPRVDNEQFF.

This clonotype appeared many times. The chain has TRBV3-1 and TRBJ1-6; maybe TRBD1 (5 bases). V lost 4 bases, J lost 1 base, and 11 bases lay in between. This CDR3 spans 16 amino acids. Per germline, CDR1 LGHDT and CDR2 YNNKEL (reference sequence). The CDR3 loop reads CASSPRGWSYNSPLHF. DNA for the CDR3: TGTGCCAGCAGCCCACGGGGGTGGTCCTATAATTCACCCCTCCACTTT.

This clonotype was seen many times. The chain is built from TRBV6-5 and TRBJ1-6; tentative D call: TRBD1 (5 bases). V shed 4 bases and J shed 4 bases, with 8 bases lying between them. This CDR3 region has 14 residues. CDR1 MNHEY and CDR2 SVGAGI come from the germline V gene. This CDR3 is CASSSGLYNSPLHF. CDR3 nucleotides: TGTGCCAGCAGTTCGGGACTTTATAATTCACCCCTCCACTTT.

This clonotype occurred many times. J is TRBJ2-2 and V is TRBV14, with a tentative D call TRBD1 (5 bases). This CDR3 comprises 16 residues. Trimming left V 1 base short and J 3 bases short, with 12 bases between. Germline CDR1 SGHDN, CDR2 FVKESK. The CDR3 spells CASSQVFGAYTGELFF. The CDR3 DNA sequence: TGTGCCAGCAGCCAAGTGTTTGGGGCATACACCGGGGAGCTGTTTTTT.

The V call is TRBV6-5, the J call TRBJ2-5, with no clear D. Germline-derived CDR1 and CDR2 are MNHEY and SVGAGI. V was cut by 5 bases and J by 5 bases, with 12 bases left in between. The CDR3 has 13 residues. The CDR3 coding sequence is TGTGCCAGCAGTCACGGGTTTTGGGAGACCCAGTACTTC. It yields the protein CASSHGFWETQYF.

This clonotype was observed at least ten times. This chain connects TRBV7-9 to TRBJ1-5; 11 positions match TRBD1. The J segment lost 1 base and the V segment lost 5 bases, leaving 4 bases of the junction unmatched. This CDR3 has 16 amino acids. The germline gives CDR1 SEHNR, CDR2 FQNEAQ (reference sequence). CDR3 sequence reads: CASSPGDRGSNQPQHF. CDR3 in DNA: TGTGCCAGCAGCCCAGGGGACAGGGGGAGCAATCAGCCCCAGCATTTT.

Of note for this clonotype: One end of the junction does not line up with germline, which may come from a read error. The V call is TRBV10-3, the J call TRBJ2-1; D is perhaps TRBD2 (6 bases). CDR1 and CDR2 from the germline V gene are ENHRY and SYGVKD. There are 14 residues in the CDR3. The CDR3 loop is CAIGESSGRHEQFF. CDR3 sequence (DNA): TGTGCCATCGGTGAGTCGAGCGGGCGCCATGAGCAGTTCTTC.

As regards this clonotype: With a much larger clone just one base away, this may be a read error. In nucleotides, the CDR3 is TGCAGTGCTAGAGAGGGGGGGACAGGGACCTATGACTACACCTTC. Its protein product is CSAREGGTGTYDYTF. The rearrangement uses TRBV20-1 and TRBJ1-2, with 9 bases that match TRBD1. This CDR3 is built from 15 residues. CDR1 and CDR2 from the germline V gene are DFQATT and SNEGSKA (reference sequence).

This clonotype was counted at least ten times. This chain uses TRBV27 with TRBJ2-1; a possible D gene is TRBD1 (5 bases). The germline CDR1 and CDR2 sequences are MNHEY and SMNVEV (reference sequence). V was shortened by 1 base and J by 9 bases, with 10 bases between the two germline ends. The CDR3 runs to 13 residues. The CDR3, as DNA: TGTGCCAGCAGTTTATTCTCGCAGGGTGAGCAGTTCTTC. Its translation is CASSLFSQGEQFF.

This clonotype was observed many times. The J gene is TRBJ2-7, the V gene TRBV19, with D possibly matching TRBD2 (6 bases). This CDR3 spans 13 amino acids. Trimming took 2 bases from V and 4 from J, leaving 9 bases between them. Germline V lookup: CDR1 LNHDA, CDR2 SQIVND (reference sequence). The CDR3 nucleotides read TGTGCCAGTAGTATAAAGGAGGGTTACGAGCAGTACTTC. It encodes CASSIKEGYEQYF.

This clonotype has just a few counts. The rearrangement joins TRBV6-5 to TRBJ1-1; no definite D call. Trimming stripped 7 bases from V and 3 bases from J, with 18 bases between. Per germline, CDR1 MNHEY and CDR2 SVGAGI. CDR3 size: 15 residues. The DNA for the CDR3 is TGTGCCAGCACTCCTAGTGCCGGAGTCGACACTGAAGCTTTCTTT. The encoded protein is CASTPSAGVDTEAFF.

Many counts were recorded for this clonotype. The chain joins TRBV4-2 to TRBJ1-2; 10 bases map to TRBD1. The CDR3 is made up of 15 amino acids. V lost 3 bases to trimming and J lost 1 base; unmatched junction nucleotides: 2. Germline-derived CDR1 and CDR2 are LGHNA and YNFKEQ. The CDR3 here is CASSQRTGGNYGYTF. In DNA form, the CDR3 reads TGTGCCAGCAGCCAGCGGACAGGGGGTAACTATGGCTACACCTTC.

This clonotype was counted at least ten times. This sequence joins TRBV12-3 or TRBV12-4 and TRBJ2-3; TRBD1 is a possible D gene (8 bases). This CDR3 is 16 amino acids long. V lost 8 bases, J lost 2 bases, and 20 bases lay in between. The CDR3 nucleotides are TGTGCCAGCGGGACTAACAGGGGGGGTAACACAGATACGCAGTATTTT. Encoded protein: CASGTNRGGNTDTQYF.

This clonotype was recorded many times. Being one base from a much bigger clone, this may be a read error. The chain combines TRBV14 with TRBJ2-5; TRBD2 matches at 11 bases. Trimming at V came to 1 base and at J to 7 bases, leaving 11 bases not matched to a gene. Germline V CDR1 and CDR2: SGHDN, FVKESK. CDR3 length: 17 amino acids. In DNA, the CDR3 is TGTGCCAGCAGCCAAGGCCTTAGCGGGAGGGCGGGAGCGACCCAGTACTTC. Translation gives CASSQGLSGRAGATQYF. Full variable domain (missing parts from reference TRBV14 and TRBJ2-5): EAGVTQFPSHSVIEKGQTVTLRCDPISGHDNLYWYRRVMGKEIKFLLHFVKESKQDESGMPNNRFLAERTGGTYSTLKVQPAELEDSGVYFCASSQGLSGRAGATQYFGPGTRLLVL.

This clonotype was recorded at least ten times. The rearrangement uses TRBV7-9 and TRBJ2-7, with 8 bases identical to TRBD1. Per the germline V gene, CDR1 is SEHNR and CDR2 is FQNEAQ (reference sequence). The CDR3 runs 17 residues. V lost 0 bases and J lost 4; bases outside the gene matches: 11. For the CDR3, the DNA is TGTGCCAGCAGCTTAGCGCTCGTAGGACAGGGAGTATACGAGCAGTACTTC. It encodes CASSLALVGQGVYEQYF. The whole variable domain, remainder taken from reference TRBV7-9 and TRBJ2-7, is DTGVSQNPRHKITKRGQNVTFRCDPISEHNRLYWYRQTLGQGPEFLTYFQNEAQLEKSRLLSDRFSAERPKGSFSTLEIQRTEQGDSAMYLCASSLALVGQGVYEQYFGPGTRLTVT.

This clonotype was recorded at least ten times. CDR3 nucleotide sequence: TGTGCCAGCAGGAAAACCGGGACAGTTAGTACTTCACCCCTCCACTTT. Translation gives CASRKTGTVSTSPLHF. The chain joins TRBV27 to TRBJ1-6, with 7 bases lining up with TRBD1. Per germline, CDR1 MNHEY and CDR2 SMNVEV (reference sequence). This CDR3 contains 16 residues. The J segment lost 9 bases and the V segment lost 6 bases, leaving 14 bases of the junction unmatched.

The chain joins TRBV6-6 to TRBJ1-1; 10 bases align to TRBD1. The germline V gene has CDR1 MNHNY and CDR2 SVGAGI (reference sequence). There are 17 residues in the CDR3. Trimming took 0 bases from V and 0 from J; bases not matched to a gene: 4. CDR3 DNA sequence: TGTGCCAGCAGTTACTCGGGGACAGGGGTCCTGAACACTGAAGCTTTCTTT. Its protein is CASSYSGTGVLNTEAFF.

This clonotype was seen repeatedly, ten times or more. The chain joins TRBV12-3 or TRBV12-4 to TRBJ1-2; TRBD1 matches 11 bases. With V trimmed by 8 bases and J by 1 base, 12 bases remained unmatched. The CDR3 is 17 residues long. For the CDR3, the DNA is TGTGCCAGCCTAGGGTGGACAGGGGGCGTCGGTAACTATGGCTACACCTTC. Translation: CASLGWTGGVGNYGYTF.

This clonotype came up many times. The rearrangement uses TRBV7-2 and TRBJ1-6, with D perhaps TRBD1 (5 bases). CDR1 is SGHTA and CDR2 is FQGNSA in the germline V gene. The V gene lost 5 bases and the J gene lost 5 bases, with 13 bases spanning the gap. The CDR3 runs 15 residues. The CDR3 sequence: CASSPRTTNNSPLHF. CDR3 bases: TGTGCCAGCAGCCCCCGGACAACTAATAATTCACCCCTCCACTTT.

The chain employs TRBV29-1 and TRBJ1-2; 11 bases are a match to TRBD1. The V gene's germline CDR1 is SQVTM and CDR2 ANQGSEA. This CDR3 has 15 amino acids. After removal of 4 bases from V and 6 bases from J, the junction contained 10 bases not matched to a gene. CDR3 coding DNA: TGCAGCGTTGGCGGGACAGGGGGTATAAGGGATGGCTACACCTTC. Residues: CSVGGTGGIRDGYTF.

CDR3: CASGPWTPEAFF. Written as DNA, the CDR3 is TGTGCTAGTGGTCCCTGGACACCTGAAGCTTTCTTT. V gene TRBV12-5 combines with J gene TRBJ1-1; a weak D match, TRBD1 (5 bases). The V end lost 5 bases, the J end lost 6 bases, and 10 bases lay between the germline ends. Per the germline V gene, CDR1 is LGHNT and CDR2 is FRNRAP. The CDR3 loop spans 12 amino acids.